The present entry profiles one TCR beta chain with its context. The target antigen is unknown. The sample belongs to a study of identical twins. Germline assignment: CDR1 MGHRA and CDR2 YSYEKL. The CDR3 spans 15 residues. Trimming removed 1 base from V and 0 bases from J, with 4 bases in between. Healthy Caucasians were all of the donors. MiXCR was run by TCRdb on the 5' RACE reads, yielding one entry per CDR3 protein. This sample has 17,000 or so distinct CDR3 sequences; 55% to 75% occur once, and the top ten carry 5.5% to 7%. The study, taken as a whole, reports: Models underestimated out-of-frame TCR alpha sharing in monozygotic twins. Twin pairs had excess sharing that was weaker in beta out-of-frame sequences. There was an excess of low generation probability in the out-of-frame alpha sequences that twins shared.

Sequences were obtained from memory (CD45RO+) T cells sorted from blood. The gene calls are TRBV4-1 and TRBJ2-6; D not resolved. The receptor comes from a woman between 18 and 29 years old in good health. This table probably holds off-target reads from a library built for another chain. CDR3 coding DNA: TGCGCCAGCAGCCAAGTGGGCTCTGGGGCCAACGTCCTGACTTTC. It is translated as CASSQVGSGANVLTF.